This T cell receptor beta chain is from a study of response to subunit inactivated influenza vaccine. The CDR3 extends over 16 amino acids. Germline CDR1 is MGHRA and CDR2 is YSYEKL. Trimming cost V 3 bases and J 1 base; bases outside gene matches: 3. Findings and limits, study-wide: A suggestion made by the authors is that each seasonal influenza vaccination recruits few new T cells.

TCRdb reprocessed the RT-PCR reads via MiXCR and lists one record per CDR3 protein. The data hold some 520,000 distinct CDR3 sequences, with approximately 17% observed a single time. This clonotype was counted many times. Its matching antigen is unknown. The source material was CD4+ T cells sorted from PBMCs, sampled about 24 months after vaccination. The chain links TRBV4-1 to TRBJ2-3, with TRBD1 matching 11 bases. The TCR originated in a man between 45 and 75 years old who received an inactivated influenza vaccine. CDR3 nucleotide sequence: TGCGCCAGCAGCCAGGGGACAGGGGGAGGCACAGATACGCAGTATTTT. It codes for CASSQGTGGGTDTQYF.